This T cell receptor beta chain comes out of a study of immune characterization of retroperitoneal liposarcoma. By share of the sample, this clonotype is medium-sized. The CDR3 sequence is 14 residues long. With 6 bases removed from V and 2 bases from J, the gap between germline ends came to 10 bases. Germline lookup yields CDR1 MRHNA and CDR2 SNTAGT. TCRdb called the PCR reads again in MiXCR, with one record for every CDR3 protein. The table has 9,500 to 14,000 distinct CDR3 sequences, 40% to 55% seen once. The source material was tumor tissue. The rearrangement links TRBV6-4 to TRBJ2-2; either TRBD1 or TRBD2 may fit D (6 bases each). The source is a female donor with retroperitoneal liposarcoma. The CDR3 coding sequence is TGTGCCAGCAGCACAGGGACTAACACCGGGGAGCTGTTTTTT. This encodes CASSTGTNTGELFF.